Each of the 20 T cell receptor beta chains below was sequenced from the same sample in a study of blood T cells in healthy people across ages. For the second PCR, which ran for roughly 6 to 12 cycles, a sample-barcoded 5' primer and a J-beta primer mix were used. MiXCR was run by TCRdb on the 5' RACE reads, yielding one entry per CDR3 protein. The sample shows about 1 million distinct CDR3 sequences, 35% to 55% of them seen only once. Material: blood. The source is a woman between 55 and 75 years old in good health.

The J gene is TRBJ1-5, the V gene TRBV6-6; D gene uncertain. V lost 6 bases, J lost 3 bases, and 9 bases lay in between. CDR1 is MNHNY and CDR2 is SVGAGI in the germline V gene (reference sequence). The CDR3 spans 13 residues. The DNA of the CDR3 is TGTGCCAGCAGCCCGGGGATCAATCAGCCCCAGCATTTT. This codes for CASSPGINQPQHF.

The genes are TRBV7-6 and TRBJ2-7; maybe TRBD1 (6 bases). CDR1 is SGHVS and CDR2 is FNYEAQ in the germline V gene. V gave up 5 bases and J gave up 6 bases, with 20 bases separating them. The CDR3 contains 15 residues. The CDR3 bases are TGTGCCAGCAGCCGCCAGAGCACAGGGTTGGGCGAGCAGTACTTC. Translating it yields CASSRQSTGLGEQYF.

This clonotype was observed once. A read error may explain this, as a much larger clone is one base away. The CDR3 region is CASSSAPYNEQFF. CDR3 DNA sequence: TGTGCCAGCAGTTCCGCCCCCTACAATGAGCAGTTCTTC. The chain combines TRBV27 with TRBJ2-1, with unresolved D. Germline assignment: CDR1 MNHEY and CDR2 SMNVEV (reference sequence). Trimming took 4 bases from V and 2 from J, leaving 6 bases between them. CDR3 size: 13 residues.

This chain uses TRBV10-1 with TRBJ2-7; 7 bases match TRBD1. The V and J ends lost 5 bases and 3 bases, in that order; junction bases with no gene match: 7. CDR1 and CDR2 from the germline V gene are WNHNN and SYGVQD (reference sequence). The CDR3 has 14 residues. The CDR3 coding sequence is TGCGCCAGCAGTAAACAGGGGAAAAACTACGAGCAGTACTTC. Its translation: CASSKQGKNYEQYF.

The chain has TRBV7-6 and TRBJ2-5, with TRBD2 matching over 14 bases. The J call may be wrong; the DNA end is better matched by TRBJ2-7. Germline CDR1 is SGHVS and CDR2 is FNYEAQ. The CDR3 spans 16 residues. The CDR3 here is CASSAGTSGSYPEQYF. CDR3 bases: TGTGCCAGCAGCGCAGGGACTAGCGGGAGTTACCCCGAGCAGTACTTC.

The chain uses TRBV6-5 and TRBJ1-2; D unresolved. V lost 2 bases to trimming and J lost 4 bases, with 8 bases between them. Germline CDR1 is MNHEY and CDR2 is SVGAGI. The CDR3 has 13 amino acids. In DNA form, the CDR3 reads TGTGCCAGCAGTTACGGCCAGGTCTATGGCTACACCTTC. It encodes CASSYGQVYGYTF.

CDR3 residues: CASRTGQVSTDTQYF. The CDR3 DNA sequence: TGTGCCAGTCGAACGGGACAGGTTAGCACAGATACGCAGTATTTT. V gene TRBV27 combines with J gene TRBJ2-3, with 8 bases that match TRBD1. This CDR3 is built from 15 residues. The V gene end was trimmed by 9 bases and the J gene end by 0 bases; junction bases not matched to a gene: 8. Germline assignment: CDR1 MNHEY and CDR2 SMNVEV (reference sequence).

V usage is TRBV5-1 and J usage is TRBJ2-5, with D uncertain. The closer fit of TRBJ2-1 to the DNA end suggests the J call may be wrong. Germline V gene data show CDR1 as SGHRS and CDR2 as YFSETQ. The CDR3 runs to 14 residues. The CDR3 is CASSLVGERETQFF. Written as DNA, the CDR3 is TGCGCCAGCAGCTTGGTGGGCGAGAGAGAGACCCAGTTCTTC.

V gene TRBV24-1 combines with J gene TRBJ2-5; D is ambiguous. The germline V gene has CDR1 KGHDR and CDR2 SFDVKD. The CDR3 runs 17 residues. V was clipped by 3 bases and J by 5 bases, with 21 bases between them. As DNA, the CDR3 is TGTGCCACCAGTGATGCTGGAGTGGGCAGGTGGATGGAGACCCAGTACTTC. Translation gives CATSDAGVGRWMETQYF.

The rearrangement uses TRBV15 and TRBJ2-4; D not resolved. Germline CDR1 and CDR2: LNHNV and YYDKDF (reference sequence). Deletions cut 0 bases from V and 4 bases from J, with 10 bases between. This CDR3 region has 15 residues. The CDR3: CATSRDMAVKNIQYF. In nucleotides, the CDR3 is TGTGCCACCAGCAGAGATATGGCGGTTAAAAACATTCAGTACTTC.

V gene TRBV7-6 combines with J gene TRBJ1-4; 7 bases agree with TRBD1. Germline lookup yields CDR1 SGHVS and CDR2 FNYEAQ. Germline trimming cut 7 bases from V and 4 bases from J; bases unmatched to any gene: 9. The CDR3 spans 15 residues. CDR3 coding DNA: TGTGCCAGCAAGCCTTCGACAGGGAGTAATGAAAAACTGTTTTTT. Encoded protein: CASKPSTGSNEKLFF.

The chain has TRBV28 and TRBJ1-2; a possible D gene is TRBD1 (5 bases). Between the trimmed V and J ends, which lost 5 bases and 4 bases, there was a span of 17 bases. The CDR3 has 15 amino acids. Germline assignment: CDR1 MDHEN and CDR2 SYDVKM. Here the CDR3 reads CASSPGRDVFYGYTF. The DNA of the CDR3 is TGTGCCAGCAGTCCGGGGCGGGACGTTTTCTATGGCTACACCTTC.

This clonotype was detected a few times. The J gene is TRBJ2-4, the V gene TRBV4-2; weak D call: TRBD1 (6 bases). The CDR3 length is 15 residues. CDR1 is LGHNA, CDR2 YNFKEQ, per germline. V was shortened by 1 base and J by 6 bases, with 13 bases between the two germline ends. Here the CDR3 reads CASSQAGQERNIQYF. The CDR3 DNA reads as TGTGCCAGCAGCCAAGCGGGACAAGAAAGAAACATTCAGTACTTC.

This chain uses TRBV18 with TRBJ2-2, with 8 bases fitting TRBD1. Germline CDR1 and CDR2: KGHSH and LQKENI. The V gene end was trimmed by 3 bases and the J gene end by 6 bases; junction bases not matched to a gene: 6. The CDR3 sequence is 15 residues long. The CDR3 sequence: CASSPLTGEAGELFF. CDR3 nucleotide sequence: TGTGCCAGCTCACCTCTGACAGGGGAGGCCGGGGAGCTGTTTTTT.

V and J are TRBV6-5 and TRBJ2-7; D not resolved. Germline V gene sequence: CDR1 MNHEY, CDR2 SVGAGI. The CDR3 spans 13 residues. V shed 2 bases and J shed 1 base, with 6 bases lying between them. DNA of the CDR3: TGTGCCAGCAGTTACACAGTTTCCTACGAGCAGTACTTC. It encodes CASSYTVSYEQYF.

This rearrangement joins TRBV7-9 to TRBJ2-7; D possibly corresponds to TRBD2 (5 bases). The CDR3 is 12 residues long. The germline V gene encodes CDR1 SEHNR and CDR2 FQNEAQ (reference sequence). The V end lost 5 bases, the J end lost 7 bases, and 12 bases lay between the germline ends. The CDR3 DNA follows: TGTGCCAGCAGCCTGACTATCCATGAGCAGTACTTC. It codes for CASSLTIHEQYF.

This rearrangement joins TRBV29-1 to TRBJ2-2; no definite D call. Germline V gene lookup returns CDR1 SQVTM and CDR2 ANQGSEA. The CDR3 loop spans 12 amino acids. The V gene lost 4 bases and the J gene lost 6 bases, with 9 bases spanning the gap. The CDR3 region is CSVAQRAGELFF. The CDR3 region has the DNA TGCAGCGTTGCCCAAAGGGCCGGGGAGCTGTTTTTT.

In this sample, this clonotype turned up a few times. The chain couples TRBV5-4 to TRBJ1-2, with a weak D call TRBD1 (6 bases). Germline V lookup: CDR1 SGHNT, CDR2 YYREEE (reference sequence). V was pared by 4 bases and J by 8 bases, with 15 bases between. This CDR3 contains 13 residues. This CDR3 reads CASSVDRFKGYTF. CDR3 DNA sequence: TGTGCCAGCAGCGTTGACAGGTTTAAAGGCTACACCTTC.

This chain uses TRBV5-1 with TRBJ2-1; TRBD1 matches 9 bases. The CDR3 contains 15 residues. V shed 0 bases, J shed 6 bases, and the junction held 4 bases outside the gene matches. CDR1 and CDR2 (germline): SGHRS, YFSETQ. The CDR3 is CASSLAGDRVNEQFF. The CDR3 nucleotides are TGCGCCAGCAGCTTGGCTGGGGACAGGGTCAATGAGCAGTTCTTC.

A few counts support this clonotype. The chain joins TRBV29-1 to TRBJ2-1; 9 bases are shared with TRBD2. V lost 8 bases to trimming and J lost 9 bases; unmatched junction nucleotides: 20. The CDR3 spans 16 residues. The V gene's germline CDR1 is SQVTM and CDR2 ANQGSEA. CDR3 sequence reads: CSSWPPGAGGTGEQFF. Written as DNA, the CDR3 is TGCAGCAGTTGGCCCCCGGGGGCGGGAGGGACTGGTGAGCAGTTCTTC.